Listed here is a single TCR beta chain. The record originates from a study of T cell changes during pregnancy in multiple sclerosis. Data came from immunoSEQ multiplex PCR; TCRdb stores just in-frame clones and leaves some out. The sample yields roughly 34,000 clones, roughly nine tenths seen once. The CDR3 covers 13 residues. V lost 5 bases and J lost 1, with 8 bases in between. Germline V gene lookup returns CDR1 SGHTA and CDR2 FQGNSA. The sequenced sample was CD4+ T cells from peripheral blood mononuclear cells, obtained in the second trimester of pregnancy. This sequence was found in a female donor in good health, enrolled as a control in a pregnancy study. The genes are TRBV7-2 and TRBJ1-1, with unresolved D. In nucleotides, the CDR3 is TGTGCCAGCAGCCTAAAGAGGAACACTGAAGCTTTCTTT. Its translation is CASSLKRNTEAFF. Full variable domain (rest looked up from reference TRBV7-2 and TRBJ1-1): GAGVSQSPSNKVTEKGKDVELRCDPISGHTALYWYRQSLGQGLEFLIYFQGNSAPDKSGLPSDRFSAERTGGSVSTLTIQRTQQEDSAVYLCASSLKRNTEAFFGQGTRLTVV.